The TCR beta chain under discussion was sequenced for a study of T cells in Graves' hyperthyroidism and ophthalmopathy. This CDR3 region has 14 residues. Germline V gene sequence: CDR1 DFQATT, CDR2 SNEGSKA (reference sequence). J lost 2 bases, V lost 4 bases, and 6 bases had no gene match. TCR beta CDR3 region amplification was performed from RNA transcripts. A first-round RT-PCR of the TCR CDR3 used the HTBI primer set. One entry per CDR3 protein, called by TCRdb with MiXCR from the multiplex PCR reads. The sample has over 450,000 distinct CDR3 sequences; over 13% are singletons. A few counts support this clonotype.

The chain links TRBV20-1 to TRBJ2-7, with 9 bases identical to TRBD2. Sequenced material: blood. The receptor's source is a woman under 30 with Graves' hyperthyroidism. The CDR3, as DNA: TGCAGTGCTAATATGGCGGGAGGGACCTACGAGCAGTACTTC. This translates into CSANMAGGTYEQYF.